What follows describes a single T cell receptor beta chain. What it binds is not known. These data come from a study of radiation and T cells in renal cell carcinoma. Looking at the study overall: Nephrectomy followed 15 Gy stereotactic body radiation by 4 weeks.

Trimming took off 3 bases at V and 5 bases at J, with 8 bases between the two ends. Germline V gene lookup returns CDR1 KGHSH and CDR2 LQKENI. The CDR3 loop spans 12 amino acids. Whole-study findings and limits: From baseline, blood top tumor clonotypes peaked at 2 weeks post-radiation. Without pretreatment biopsies, baseline tumor clonotype presence was undetermined.

Time point specified: baseline pretreatment blood. Treatment given: 15 Gy SBRT to primary tumor, nephrectomy 4 weeks later. Clear cell pathology was present in this patient's renal cell carcinoma. Sequencing was performed with immunoSEQ multiplex PCR; in TCRdb, only in-frame clones are kept and a portion is missing. The sample yields nearly 50,000 clones, approximately 80% seen once. This sequence originates from a woman between 65 and 79 years old with renal cell carcinoma. The chain has TRBV18 and TRBJ2-7; possibly TRBD2 for D (5 bases). Here the sequenced sample was blood, taken from a patient whose treatment included radiotherapy and nephrectomy. The CDR3 DNA is TGTGCCAGCTCACCCGAGGGCCACGAGCAGTACTTC. This codes for CASSPEGHEQYF.